This is a list of T cell receptor beta chains from one sample in a study of blood T cell repertoires in COVID-19. The table came from immunoSEQ multiplex PCR; TCRdb's copy has only in-frame clones and leaves some out. The sample has about 140,000 clones, about 80% seen once; the top ten hold about 3.6%. The sequenced sample was peripheral blood. These receptors were obtained from a man aged 60-69 years with acute or convalescent COVID-19. The CDR3 runs from the conserved cysteine through the conserved F or W. The order of the fields is J gene, clone size, V gene, D gene, CDR3 DNA, CDR3 protein. The D gene is left open where the match is weak. The size field is filled for only some rows; it gives once, few, many or a size class.

TRBJ1-1 NA TRBV5-5 NA TGTGCCAGCAGCCAATGGGATAGCCGGGATGAAGCTTTCTTT CASSQWDSRDEAFF
TRBJ1-1 NA TRBV6-1 NA TGTGCCAGCAGTACCCCCCTGGCCGCGGGCACTGAAGCTTTCTTT CASSTPLAAGTEAFF
TRBJ1-1 few TRBV7-9 NA TGTGCCAGCAGCTCCTCAGGAAGGGGCATGAACACTGAAGCTTTCTTT CASSSSGRGMNTEAFF
TRBJ1-2 NA TRBV28 NA TGTGCCAGCAGTTTATTAGTAGGACTAACAAACTATGGCTACACCTTC CASSLLVGLTNYGYTF
TRBJ1-1 few TRBV15 NA TGTGCCACCAGCTTAGGGACACTGAACACTGAAGCTTTCTTT CATSLGTLNTEAFF
TRBJ1-2 NA TRBV19 TRBD1 TGTGCCAGTAGTGCGGACAGGACGAACTATGGCTACACCTTC CASSADRTNYGYTF
TRBJ2-1 few TRBV7-9 NA TGTGCCAGCAGCCCGGGACTTCCTCAGGTTGAGCAGTTCTTC CASSPGLPQVEQFF
TRBJ2-1 NA TRBV5-4 TRBD2 TGTGCCAGCACCATGAGCGGGGTTGCCTACAATGAGCAGTTCTTC CASTMSGVAYNEQFF
TRBJ1-5 NA TRBV7-8 TRBD1 TGTGCCAGCAGCCTGAGGGGGCATAGAGACAATCAGCCCCAGCATTTT CASSLRGHRDNQPQHF
TRBJ1-4 once TRBV5-1 NA TGCGCCAGCAGCTTAACAGGGAGTGGTGAAAAACTGTTTTTT CASSLTGSGEKLFF
TRBJ2-7 once TRBV6-2/TRBV6-3 NA TGTGCCAGCAGCCCCCCTCCGGTTTCCTCCTCCTACGAGCAGTACTTC CASSPPPVSSSYEQYF
TRBJ2-3 once TRBV28 TRBD2 TGTGCCAGCAGTTTCCGCGGGAGGGTCGCAGATACGCAGTATTTT CASSFRGRVADTQYF
TRBJ2-7 many TRBV11-2 TRBD2 TGTGCCAGCAGCTTAGGGTCTAGCGGGGCCTACGAGCAGTACTTC CASSLGSSGAYEQYF
TRBJ2-3 NA TRBV5-1 NA TGCGCCAGCAGTGGGGGGTTCACAGATACGCAGTATTTT CASSGGFTDTQYF
TRBJ1-5 NA TRBV30 NA TGTGCCTGGAGTGTACATGGGGGCCCGAGCAATCAGCCCCAGCATTTT CAWSVHGGPSNQPQHF
TRBJ2-3 NA TRBV10-3 NA TGTGCCATCAGTGAATCAGCAGCGCAAACGCAGTATTTT CAISESAAQTQYF
TRBJ2-7 NA TRBV11-2 NA TGTGCCAGCAGCCCGGCACCTGACGGGGAGCAGTACTTC CASSPAPDGEQYF
TRBJ1-6 NA TRBV7-2 TRBD1 TGTGCCAGCAGCGCCCGGACAGGGTATAATTCACCCCTCCACTTT CASSARTGYNSPLHF
TRBJ1-3 NA TRBV6-1 NA TGTGCCAGCAGTGAAGCGGCAGGGTGGACTGGAAACACCATATATTTT CASSEAAGWTGNTIYF
TRBJ2-3 NA TRBV28 NA TGTGCCAGCAGTGTTGACAGCCAGTCGGTACAGTATTTT CASSVDSQSVQYF
TRBJ1-3 NA TRBV9 NA TGTGCCAGCAGCGTACTACCTGTCGTCTCTGGAAACACCATATATTTT CASSVLPVVSGNTIYF
TRBJ1-1 NA TRBV28 NA TGTGCCAGCAGTCCCACGACAGGGAACACTGAAGCTTTCTTT CASSPTTGNTEAFF
TRBJ1-6 NA TRBV18 TRBD1 TGTGCCAGCTCACCCGGGACAGGGAGTAATTCACCCCTCCACTTT CASSPGTGSNSPLHF
TRBJ2-1 NA TRBV5-1 TRBD1 TGCGCCAGCAGCCCCGGACAGGGCTATGAGCAGTTCTTC CASSPGQGYEQFF
TRBJ2-7 NA TRBV7-8 TRBD1 TGTGCCAGCAGCTTAGCGGAGACAGGGCCCTACGAGCAGTACTTC CASSLAETGPYEQYF
TRBJ2-1 NA TRBV6-2/TRBV6-3 NA TGTGCCAGCAGTTACTCGGGCAGACACAATGAGCAGTTCTTC CASSYSGRHNEQFF
TRBJ1-2 NA TRBV28 NA TGTGCCAGCAGCTCCCGGGGGGGGGCCTATGGCTACACCTTC CASSSRGGAYGYTF
TRBJ1-4 NA TRBV4-1 NA TGCGCCAGCAGCCAAGTTCAGGCATCGCGGGGGAACCGGGGTAATGAAAAACTGTTTTTT CASSQVQASRGNRGNEKLFF
TRBJ2-5 NA TRBV5-1 NA TGCGCCAGCAGCCGCTCGGACCACAGGTTAGGCGAGACCCAGTACTTC CASSRSDHRLGETQYF
TRBJ1-5 NA TRBV5-5 NA TGTGCCAGCAGCTTGATTCCCAGACAGCCCCAGCATTTT CASSLIPRQPQHF